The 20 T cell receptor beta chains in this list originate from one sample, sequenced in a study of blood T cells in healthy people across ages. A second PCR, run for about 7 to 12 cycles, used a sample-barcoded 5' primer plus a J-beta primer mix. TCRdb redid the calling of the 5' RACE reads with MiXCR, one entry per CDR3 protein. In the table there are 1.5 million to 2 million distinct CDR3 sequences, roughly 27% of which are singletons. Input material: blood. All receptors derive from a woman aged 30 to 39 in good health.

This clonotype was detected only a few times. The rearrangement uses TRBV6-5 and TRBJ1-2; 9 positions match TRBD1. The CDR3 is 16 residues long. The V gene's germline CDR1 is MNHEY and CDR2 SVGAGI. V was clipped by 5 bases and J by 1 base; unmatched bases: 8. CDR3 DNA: TGTGCCAGCAGTGGACAGGGGCGGTATGATAACTATGGCTACACCTTC. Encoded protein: CASSGQGRYDNYGYTF.

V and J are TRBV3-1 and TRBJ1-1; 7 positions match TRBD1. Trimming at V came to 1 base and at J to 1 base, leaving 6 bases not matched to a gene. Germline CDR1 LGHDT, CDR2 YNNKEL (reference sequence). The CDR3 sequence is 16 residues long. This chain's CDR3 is CASSQAPGTANTEAFF. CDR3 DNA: TGTGCCAGCAGCCAAGCTCCCGGGACAGCGAACACTGAAGCTTTCTTT.

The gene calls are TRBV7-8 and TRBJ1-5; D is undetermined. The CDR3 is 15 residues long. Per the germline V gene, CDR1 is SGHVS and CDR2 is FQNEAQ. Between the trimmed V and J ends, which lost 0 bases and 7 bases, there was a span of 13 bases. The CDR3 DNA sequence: TGTGCCAGCAGCTTAGCGGTAGGCAAGGGACAGCCCCAGCATTTT. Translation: CASSLAVGKGQPQHF.

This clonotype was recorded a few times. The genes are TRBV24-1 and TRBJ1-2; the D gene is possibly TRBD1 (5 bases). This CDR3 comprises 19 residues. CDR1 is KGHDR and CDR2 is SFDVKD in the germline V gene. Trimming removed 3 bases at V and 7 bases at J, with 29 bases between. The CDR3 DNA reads TGTGCCACCAGTGATCTGCCCACTTCGCGACGAGCCGTCGGGGGTGGCTACACCTTC. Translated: CATSDLPTSRRAVGGGYTF.

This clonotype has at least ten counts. The CDR3 is CASGLQPSQETQYF. As DNA, the CDR3 is TGCGCCAGCGGCCTTCAACCTAGTCAAGAGACCCAGTACTTC. This chain connects TRBV5-1 to TRBJ2-5; D remains ambiguous. The CDR3 length is 14 residues. Germline values: CDR1 SGHRS, CDR2 YFSETQ. Trimming removed 7 bases from V and 2 bases from J, with 15 bases in between.

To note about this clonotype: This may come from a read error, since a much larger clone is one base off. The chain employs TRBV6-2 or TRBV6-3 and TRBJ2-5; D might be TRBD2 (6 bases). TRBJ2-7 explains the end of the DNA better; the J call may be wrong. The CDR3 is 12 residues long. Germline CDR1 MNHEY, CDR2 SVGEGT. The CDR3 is CASSHTSSEQYF. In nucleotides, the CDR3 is TGTGCCAGCAGTCATACTAGCAGCGAGCAGTACTTC.

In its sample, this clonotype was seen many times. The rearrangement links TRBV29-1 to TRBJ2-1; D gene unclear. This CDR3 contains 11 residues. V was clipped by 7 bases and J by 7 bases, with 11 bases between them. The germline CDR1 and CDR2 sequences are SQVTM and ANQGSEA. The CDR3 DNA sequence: TGCAGCGCTACGTTTGGTAATGAGCAGTTCTTC. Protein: CSATFGNEQFF.

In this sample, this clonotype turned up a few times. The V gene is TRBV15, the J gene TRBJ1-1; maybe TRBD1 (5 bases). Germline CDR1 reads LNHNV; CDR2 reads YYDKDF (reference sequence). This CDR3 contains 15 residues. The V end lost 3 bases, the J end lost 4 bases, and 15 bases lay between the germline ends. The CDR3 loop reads CATSSPTGDGTEAFF. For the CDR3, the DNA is TGTGCCACCAGCAGCCCTACTGGGGACGGCACTGAAGCTTTCTTT.

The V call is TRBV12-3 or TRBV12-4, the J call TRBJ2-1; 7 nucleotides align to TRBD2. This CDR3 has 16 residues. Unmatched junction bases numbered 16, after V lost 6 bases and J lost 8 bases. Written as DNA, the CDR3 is TGTGCCAGCAGAGGGGATAGCGGGTTGTTGACCGATGAGCAGTTCTTC. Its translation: CASRGDSGLLTDEQFF.

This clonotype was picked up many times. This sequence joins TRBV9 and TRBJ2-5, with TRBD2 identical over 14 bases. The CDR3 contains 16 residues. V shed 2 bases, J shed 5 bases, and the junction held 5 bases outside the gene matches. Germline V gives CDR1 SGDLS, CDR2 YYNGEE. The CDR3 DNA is TGTGCCAGCAGCGTTGCGACTAGCGGGGGGGCTGAGACCCAGTACTTC. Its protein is CASSVATSGGAETQYF.

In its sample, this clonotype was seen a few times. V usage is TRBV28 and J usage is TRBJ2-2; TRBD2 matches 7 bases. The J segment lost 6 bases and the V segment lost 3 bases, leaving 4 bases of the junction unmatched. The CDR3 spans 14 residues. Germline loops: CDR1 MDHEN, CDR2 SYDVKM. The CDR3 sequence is CASSLKAGAGELFF. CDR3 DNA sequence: TGTGCCAGCAGTTTGAAGGCGGGAGCCGGGGAGCTGTTTTTT.

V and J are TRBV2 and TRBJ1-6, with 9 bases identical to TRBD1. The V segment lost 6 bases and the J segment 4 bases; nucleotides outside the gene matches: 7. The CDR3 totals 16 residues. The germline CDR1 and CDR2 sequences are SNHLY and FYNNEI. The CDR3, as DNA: TGTGCCAGCAGCGAGGACAGGGGCACTTATAATTCACCCCTCCACTTT. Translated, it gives CASSEDRGTYNSPLHF.

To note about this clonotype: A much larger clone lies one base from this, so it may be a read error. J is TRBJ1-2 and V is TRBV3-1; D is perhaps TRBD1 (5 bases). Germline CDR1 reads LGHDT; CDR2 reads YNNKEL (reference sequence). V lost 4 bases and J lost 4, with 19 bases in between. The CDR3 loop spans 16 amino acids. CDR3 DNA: TGTGCCAGCAGCCCCAGGGAGTCCACTGCTCTCTATGGCTACACCTTC. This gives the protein CASSPRESTALYGYTF.

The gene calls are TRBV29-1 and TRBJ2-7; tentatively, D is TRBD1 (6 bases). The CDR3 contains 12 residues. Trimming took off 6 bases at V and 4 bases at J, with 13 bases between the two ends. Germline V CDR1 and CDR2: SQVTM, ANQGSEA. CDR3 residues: CSVQPTGYEQYF. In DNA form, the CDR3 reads TGCAGCGTGCAGCCGACAGGATACGAGCAGTACTTC.

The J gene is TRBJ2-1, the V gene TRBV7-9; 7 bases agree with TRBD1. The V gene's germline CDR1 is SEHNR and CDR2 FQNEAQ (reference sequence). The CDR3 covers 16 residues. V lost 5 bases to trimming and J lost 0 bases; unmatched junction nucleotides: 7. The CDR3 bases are TGTGCCAGCAGCCAGGGACAGCGGAGCTCCTACAATGAGCAGTTCTTC. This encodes CASSQGQRSSYNEQFF.

CDR3 DNA: TGTGCCAGCGGTGTTCTAGTTCCGAGCTCCTACGAGCAGTACTTC. As protein: CASGVLVPSSYEQYF. The rearrangement uses TRBV21-1 and TRBJ2-7; the DNA was not compared with TRBD2, the D call given in the table. TRBV21-1 is annotated as a pseudogene. The CDR3 spans 15 residues.

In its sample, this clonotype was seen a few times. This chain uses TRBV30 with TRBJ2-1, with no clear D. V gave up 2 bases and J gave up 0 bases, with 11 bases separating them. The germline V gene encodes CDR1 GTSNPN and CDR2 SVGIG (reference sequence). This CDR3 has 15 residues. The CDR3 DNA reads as TGTGCCTGGAGTCGCTCGGTCAGCTCCTACAATGAGCAGTTCTTC. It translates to CAWSRSVSSYNEQFF.

In DNA form, the CDR3 reads TGTGCCAGCCCCTTAACCGAACAGGTTAGCACAGATACGCAGTATTTT. Translating gives CASPLTEQVSTDTQYF. The V and J genes are TRBV7-2 and TRBJ2-3, with D tentatively TRBD1 (5 bases). V shed 8 bases and J shed 0 bases, with 18 bases lying between them. The CDR3 is 16 residues long. CDR1 SGHTA and CDR2 FQGNSA come from the germline V gene.

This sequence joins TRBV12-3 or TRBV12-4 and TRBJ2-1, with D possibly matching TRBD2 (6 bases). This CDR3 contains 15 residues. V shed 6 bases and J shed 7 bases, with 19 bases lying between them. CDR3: CASSPQLTSLNEQFF. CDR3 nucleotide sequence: TGTGCCAGCAGCCCTCAACTTACTAGCTTGAATGAGCAGTTCTTC.

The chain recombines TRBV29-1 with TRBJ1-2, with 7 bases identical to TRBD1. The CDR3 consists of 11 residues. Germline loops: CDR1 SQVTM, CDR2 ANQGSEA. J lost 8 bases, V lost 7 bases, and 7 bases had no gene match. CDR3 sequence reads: CSASGQLGYTF. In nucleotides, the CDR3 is TGCAGCGCATCGGGACAGCTAGGCTACACCTTC.